The TCR beta chain under discussion was sequenced for a study of OX40 agonist ivuxolimab in advanced cancers. Sequencing used immunoSEQ multiplex PCR; TCRdb keeps in-frame clones, though not all of them. The data show 65,000 to 85,000 clones, 70% to 90% seen once. The clonotype comes from an adult with an advanced solid tumor such as melanoma, head and neck, liver or kidney cancer. This specimen was CD4+ or CD8+ T cells sorted from blood, taken in a trial of the OX40 agonist ivuxolimab.

CDR3 loop: CASSRYPLAGVQETQYF. In nucleotides, the CDR3 is TGTGCCAGCAGCCGATACCCCCTAGCGGGGGTACAAGAGACCCAGTACTTC. V usage is TRBV4-2 and J usage is TRBJ2-5; 10 bases match TRBD2. J was trimmed by 2 bases and V by 4 bases; bases with no gene match: 10. The CDR3 has 17 residues. Germline loops: CDR1 LGHNA, CDR2 YNFKEQ.